The 28 T cell receptor beta chains reported below all come from one sample, sequenced in a study of CD8+ T cells in alopecia areata. Treatment: oral pan-JAK inhibitor, 5-10 mg twice daily. Reverse transcription of extracted RNA yielded cDNA, which provided the sequencing template. Repertoires were generated with immunoSEQ multiplex PCR, while TCRdb's copy carries only in-frame clones and drops some. The table has 95,000 to 120,000 clones, 55% to 60% seen once. The sample in question was CD4+ T cells sorted from blood, obtained at week 24, from a patient treated with tofacitinib. Source of these receptors: a human donor with alopecia areata.

This chain joins TRBV5-6 and TRBJ2-5, with D uncertain. The V and J ends lost 3 bases and 5 bases respectively, with 5 bases between them. The CDR3 runs 11 residues. Germline CDR1 and CDR2: SGHDT and YYEEEE. The CDR3 nucleotides read TGTGCCAGCAGCTCCTGGGAGACCCAGTACTTC. This gives the protein CASSSWETQYF.

Regarding this clone: Different DNA sequences within this sample yield the same CDR3. The chain uses TRBV30 and TRBJ1-5; the D gene is possibly TRBD1 (5 bases). Germline assignment: CDR1 GTSNPN and CDR2 SVGIG (reference sequence). V shed 2 bases and J shed 4 bases, with 9 bases lying between them. The CDR3 is made up of 13 amino acids. The CDR3 DNA reads as TGTGCCTGGAGTTTGGGGGGGAATCAGCCCCAGCATTTT. This translates into CAWSLGGNQPQHF.

The genes are TRBV5-1 and TRBJ2-3, with D possibly being TRBD2 (6 bases). V lost 3 bases to trimming and J lost 2 bases, with 16 bases between them. CDR1 SGHRS and CDR2 YFSETQ come from the germline V gene. The length of the CDR3 is 16 residues. The CDR3 sequence: CASSSGVQVATDTQYF. The CDR3 coding sequence is TGCGCCAGCAGCTCGGGGGTTCAGGTCGCCACAGATACGCAGTATTTT.

Notes on this clone: The sample carries other DNA sequences with the same CDR3. This sequence joins TRBV29-1 and TRBJ2-4; 7 nucleotides line up with TRBD1. The CDR3 is made up of 14 amino acids. The V gene end was trimmed by 6 bases and the J gene end by 0 bases; junction bases not matched to a gene: 5. Germline CDR1 is SQVTM and CDR2 is ANQGSEA. In DNA form, the CDR3 reads TGCAGCGTGACAGGGAGACTAGCCAAAAACATTCAGTACTTC. It translates to CSVTGRLAKNIQYF.

The chain combines TRBV27 with TRBJ2-7, with 9 bases lining up with TRBD1. CDR1 and CDR2 from the germline V gene are MNHEY and SMNVEV (reference sequence). V was clipped by 11 bases and J by 5 bases; unmatched bases: 16. The CDR3 sequence is 15 residues long. The CDR3 DNA follows: TGTGCCGGCTTCCAAACCTGGACAGGGGAGGACGAGCAGTACTTC. Protein: CAGFQTWTGEDEQYF.

As regards this clone: Relative to the germline gene, one junction end is altered; a read error may explain this. V is TRBV7-7 and J is TRBJ2-7; D is unclear. The CDR3 totals 13 residues. Germline CDR1 is SSHAT and CDR2 is FNYEAQ (reference sequence). The CDR3 region has the DNA TGTGCTAGCAGCTTATCCGAACAAAGCGAGCAGTACTTC. Protein sequence: CASSLSEQSEQYF.

The chain recombines TRBV7-9 with TRBJ1-6, with D uncertain. V was shortened by 0 bases and J by 0 bases, with 0 bases between the two germline ends. This CDR3 has 14 amino acids. Germline values: CDR1 SEHNR, CDR2 FQNEAQ (reference sequence). CDR3 nucleotide sequence: TGTGCCAGCAGCTTAGCCTCCTATAATTCACCCCTCCACTTT. The encoded protein is CASSLASYNSPLHF.

This clone was counted a few times. The chain links TRBV6-5 to TRBJ1-1, with a weak D call TRBD1 (6 bases). The CDR3 is 13 residues long. Between the trimmed V and J ends, which lost 5 bases and 0 bases, there was a span of 7 bases. In germline, CDR1 is MNHEY, CDR2 SVGAGI. The CDR3 DNA sequence: TGTGCCAGCAGTCAGGGGCTGAACACTGAAGCTTTCTTT. Translated: CASSQGLNTEAFF.

The chain employs TRBV2 and TRBJ2-7; 12 nucleotides match TRBD2. The CDR3 contains 13 residues. Germline loops: CDR1 SNHLY, CDR2 FYNNEI. V was pared by 6 bases and J by 9 bases, with 6 bases of the junction left unmatched. CDR3 in amino acids: CASRAGLAGRQYF. The CDR3 DNA sequence: TGTGCCAGCAGGGCCGGACTAGCGGGGCGGCAGTACTTC.

The CDR3 reads CSAGDRGSETQYF. The CDR3 DNA follows: TGCAGCGCAGGGGACAGGGGTTCAGAGACCCAGTACTTC. V usage is TRBV29-1 and J usage is TRBJ2-5; 10 bases line up with TRBD1. Germline V gives CDR1 SQVTM, CDR2 ANQGSEA. CDR3 length equals 13 residues. With V trimmed by 7 bases and J by 4 bases, 6 bases remained unmatched.

The chain recombines TRBV4-2 with TRBJ2-1; the match to TRBD2 covers 10 bases. Germline loops: CDR1 LGHNA, CDR2 YNFKEQ. V lost 1 base and J lost 3; bases outside the gene matches: 6. CDR3 length: 17 amino acids. CDR3 region: CASSQGGLAGVYNEQFF. For the CDR3, the DNA is TGTGCCAGCAGCCAAGGGGGTCTAGCGGGGGTCTACAATGAGCAGTTCTTC.

J is TRBJ2-7 and V is TRBV11-2; D not certain. The CDR3 sequence is 15 residues long. V lost 3 bases, J lost 4 bases, and 16 bases lay in between. From germline, CDR1 is SGHAT and CDR2 FQNNGV. CDR3 sequence reads: CASSLRRSGFYEQYF. In nucleotides, the CDR3 is TGTGCCAGCAGCTTGAGACGTTCTGGGTTTTACGAGCAGTACTTC.

This clone appeared a few times. The V gene is TRBV29-1, the J gene TRBJ1-2; 12 bases match TRBD1. CDR1 and CDR2 (germline): SQVTM, ANQGSEA. This CDR3 spans 16 amino acids. The trim removed 6 bases at V and 2 bases at J, leaving 10 bases unmatched. This CDR3 is CSVRDRGRSGNYGYTF. CDR3 in DNA: TGCAGCGTAAGGGACAGGGGGCGCAGTGGGAACTATGGCTACACCTTC.

V gene TRBV11-2 combines with J gene TRBJ1-6; TRBD1 matches at 8 bases. In germline, CDR1 is SGHAT, CDR2 FQNNGV. J was trimmed by 9 bases and V by 0 bases; bases with no gene match: 7. The CDR3 is 16 residues long. The CDR3: CASSLERGQGGSPLHF. In DNA form, the CDR3 reads TGTGCCAGCAGCTTAGAGCGCGGACAGGGTGGTTCACCCCTCCACTTT.

V is TRBV15 and J is TRBJ2-7; D is undetermined. Germline-derived CDR1 and CDR2 are LNHNV and YYDKDF (reference sequence). This CDR3 spans 13 amino acids. V was pared by 0 bases and J by 3 bases, with 6 bases between. The CDR3 sequence is CATSRDPLYEQYF. CDR3 sequence (DNA): TGTGCCACCAGCAGAGATCCCCTCTACGAGCAGTACTTC.

The rearrangement uses TRBV29-1 and TRBJ2-3; a weak D match, TRBD2 (7 bases). V was shortened by 3 bases and J by 4 bases, with 14 bases between the two germline ends. This CDR3 region has 14 residues. Germline V gene data show CDR1 as SQVTM and CDR2 as ANQGSEA. The CDR3 nucleotides are TGCAGCGTTGACGGGGGGCCCTCCCCAGATACGCAGTATTTT. It codes for CSVDGGPSPDTQYF.

The V and J genes are TRBV6-5 and TRBJ2-1; D gene unclear. Trimming pared 0 bases from V and 9 bases from J, leaving 9 bases between. This CDR3 is 13 amino acids long. Germline V gene sequence: CDR1 MNHEY, CDR2 SVGAGI. The CDR3 is CASSYSRPSEQFF. CDR3 bases: TGTGCCAGCAGTTACTCCAGACCTAGTGAGCAGTTCTTC.

This chain uses TRBV7-3 with TRBJ2-2, with TRBD1 identical over 10 bases. The germline CDR1 and CDR2 sequences are SGHTA and FQGTGA. This CDR3 region has 15 residues. V lost 6 bases and J lost 3; bases outside the gene matches: 4. The CDR3, as DNA: TGTGCCAGCAGGCCGGGGACAGGGGACACCGGGGAGCTGTTTTTT. Residues: CASRPGTGDTGELFF.

The V and J genes are TRBV18 and TRBJ1-2; no clear D. The V gene's germline CDR1 is KGHSH and CDR2 LQKENI. The V gene lost 0 bases and the J gene lost 4 bases, with 18 bases spanning the gap. This CDR3 is 17 amino acids long. The CDR3 nucleotides are TGTGCCAGCTCACCACCGAGAATGGCAGTTAGCGGCTATGGCTACACCTTC. This gives the protein CASSPPRMAVSGYGYTF. Full variable domain (rest looked up from reference TRBV18 and TRBJ1-2): NAGVMQNPRHLVRRRGQEARLRCSPMKGHSHVYWYRQLPEEGLKFMVYLQKENIIDESGMPKERFSAEFPKEGPSILRIQQVVRGDSAAYFCASSPPRMAVSGYGYTFGSGTRLTVV.

This clone showed up just a few times. V and J are TRBV29-1 and TRBJ2-3; TRBD2 is a possible D gene (6 bases). The CDR3 contains 14 residues. V was clipped by 5 bases and J by 3 bases, with 15 bases between them. The V gene's germline CDR1 is SQVTM and CDR2 ANQGSEA. This CDR3 is CSVSFGGTTDTQYF. Here the CDR3 DNA reads TGCAGCGTTTCCTTCGGGGGTACTACAGATACGCAGTATTTT.

The J gene is TRBJ2-7, the V gene TRBV4-1, with 8 nucleotides matching TRBD1. Per the germline V gene, CDR1 is MGHRA and CDR2 is YSYEKL. The CDR3 consists of 15 residues. The ends lost 3 bases at V and 6 bases at J; junction bases unmatched: 10. The CDR3 region is CASSHVSDRASEQYF. The DNA of the CDR3 is TGCGCCAGCAGCCATGTCTCGGACAGGGCCTCCGAGCAGTACTTC.

This clone was observed a handful of times. This rearrangement joins TRBV14 to TRBJ2-3; 11 bases are shared with TRBD2. Germline V gives CDR1 SGHDN, CDR2 FVKESK. The CDR3 has 11 amino acids. CDR3 amino acids: CATSGAGTQYF. In nucleotides, the CDR3 is TGTGCGACTAGCGGGGCCGGTACGCAGTATTTT.

The chain is built from TRBV5-1 and TRBJ2-3; 7 bases align to TRBD1. The CDR3 is 15 residues long. Germline values: CDR1 SGHRS, CDR2 YFSETQ. Trimming took 7 bases from V and 2 from J; bases not matched to a gene: 10. The CDR3 DNA is TGCGCCAGCTCACTACAGACAGGGTACACAGATACGCAGTATTTT. It codes for CASSLQTGYTDTQYF.

This clone was observed a handful of times. The CDR3: CSVGGDRPKNTEAFF. Written as DNA, the CDR3 is TGCAGCGTTGGAGGGGACAGACCAAAGAACACTGAAGCTTTCTTT. V is TRBV29-1 and J is TRBJ1-1; 7 nucleotides line up with TRBD1. The CDR3 length is 15 residues. CDR1 SQVTM and CDR2 ANQGSEA come from the germline V gene. V lost 4 bases, J lost 1 base, and 9 bases stayed unmatched.

The rearrangement uses TRBV30 and TRBJ2-1, with D perhaps TRBD2 (6 bases). CDR1 is GTSNPN, CDR2 SVGIG, per germline (reference sequence). V lost 5 bases and J 13 bases, leaving 21 bases between the germline ends. There are 13 residues in the CDR3. Written as DNA, the CDR3 is TGTGCCTGGGCAGGGTTATCCGGGAGCCTACAGTTCTTC. This translates into CAWAGLSGSLQFF. Using reference TRBV30 and TRBJ2-1 for the parts outside the CDR3, the full variable domain is SQTIHQWPATLVQPVGSPLSLECTVEGTSNPNLYWYRQAAGRGLQLLFYSVGIGQISSEVPQNLSASRPQDRQFILSSKKLLLSDSGFYLCAWAGLSGSLQFFGPGTRLTVL.

V gene TRBV5-1 combines with J gene TRBJ2-5; no clear D. The V gene's germline CDR1 is SGHRS and CDR2 YFSETQ. With 0 bases removed from V and 2 bases from J, the gap between germline ends came to 14 bases. The CDR3 is 16 amino acids. The CDR3 sequence: CASSLAPLQVQETQYF. In DNA form, the CDR3 reads TGCGCCAGCAGCTTGGCGCCACTTCAAGTACAAGAGACCCAGTACTTC.

The J gene is TRBJ2-1, the V gene TRBV7-2, with unresolved D. The CDR3 extends over 11 amino acids. Germline assignment: CDR1 SGHTA and CDR2 FQGNSA. V lost 2 bases and J lost 10, with 6 bases in between. The CDR3 sequence: CASSLSGEQFF. The CDR3 nucleotides read TGTGCCAGCAGCTTATCTGGAGAGCAGTTCTTC. The full variable domain, its missing parts supplied by reference TRBV7-2 and TRBJ2-1, is GAGVSQSPSNKVTEKGKDVELRCDPISGHTALYWYRQSLGQGLEFLIYFQGNSAPDKSGLPSDRFSAERTGGSVSTLTIQRTQQEDSAVYLCASSLSGEQFFGPGTRLTVL.

This clone was counted only a few times. The J gene is TRBJ2-7, the V gene TRBV29-1, with 10 bases fitting TRBD1. The CDR3 totals 14 residues. Germline trimming cut 7 bases from V and 5 bases from J; bases unmatched to any gene: 11. CDR1 is SQVTM, CDR2 ANQGSEA, per germline. The DNA for the CDR3 is TGCAGCGCACTTCTTGGGACAGGGGCCCACGAGCAGTACTTC. Its translation is CSALLGTGAHEQYF.